The 11 T cell receptor beta chains below come from one sample, sequenced in a study of blood T cells in healthy people across ages. Then a second PCR, running about 7 to 11 cycles, was carried out with a sample-barcoded 5' primer and a J-beta primer mix. TCRdb processed the 5' RACE reads anew with MiXCR; each CDR3 protein has one entry. The sample lists about 1.6 million distinct CDR3 sequences, about 32% occurring once. Source material: blood. The origin of the receptors is a woman in her 30s in good health.

This sequence joins TRBV9 and TRBJ1-1; D may be TRBD1 (6 bases). The V gene lost 0 bases and the J gene lost 1 base, with 10 bases spanning the gap. The CDR3 is 15 residues long. CDR1 is SGDLS, CDR2 YYNGEE, per germline. The CDR3 DNA sequence: TGTGCCAGCAGCGTAGGCTTAGGGGGGAACACTGAAGCTTTCTTT. Protein product: CASSVGLGGNTEAFF.

This chain links TRBV4-2 with TRBJ2-2; D possibly corresponds to TRBD1 (5 bases). Germline loops: CDR1 LGHNA, CDR2 YNFKEQ. The ends were cut back, 1 base at V and 4 bases at J, with 13 bases in the middle. CDR3 length equals 16 residues. This CDR3 reads CASSQGGEVGTGELFF. In DNA, the CDR3 is TGTGCCAGCAGCCAAGGGGGCGAGGTTGGCACCGGGGAGCTGTTTTTT.

The rearrangement links TRBV11-1 to TRBJ1-2, with TRBD1 as a possible D gene (6 bases). The ends were cut back, 3 bases at V and 8 bases at J, with 13 bases in the middle. The CDR3 runs to 13 residues. Germline loops: CDR1 SGHAT, CDR2 FQDESV (reference sequence). CDR3 protein: CASSLRRDKGYTF. CDR3 bases: TGTGCCAGCAGCTTGAGAAGGGACAAGGGCTACACCTTC.

Of note for this clonotype: Just one base apart from a much larger clone, this may be a read error. This sequence joins TRBV9 and TRBJ2-3, with a tentative D call TRBD1 (6 bases). CDR3 length: 14 residues. Between the trimmed V and J ends, which lost 7 bases and 1 base, there was a span of 13 bases. Germline V gene data show CDR1 as SGDLS and CDR2 as YYNGEE. The CDR3 DNA reads TGTGCCAGCGGCGCCAGACAGGGCACAGATACGCAGTATTTT. Encoded protein: CASGARQGTDTQYF.

The table lists this clonotype with a few counts. J is TRBJ1-1 and V is TRBV7-9, with D perhaps matching TRBD1 (5 bases). The germline V gene has CDR1 SEHNR and CDR2 FQNEAQ (reference sequence). CDR3 length: 15 residues. The ends were cut back, 5 bases at V and 4 bases at J, with 17 bases in the middle. For the CDR3, the DNA is TGTGCCAGCAGCCGCATACAGGCGGTGGGCACTGAAGCTTTCTTT. This encodes CASSRIQAVGTEAFF.

The CDR3 loop reads CASSPRMDSYEQYF. In DNA form, the CDR3 reads TGTGCCAGCAGCCCAAGGATGGACTCCTACGAGCAGTACTTC. The V gene is TRBV12-3 or TRBV12-4, the J gene TRBJ2-7; D call uncertain. Trimming left V 6 bases short and J 0 bases short, with 12 bases between. CDR3 size: 14 residues.

The chain uses TRBV6-1 and TRBJ2-5; the match to TRBD1 covers 8 bases. From germline, CDR1 is MNHNS and CDR2 SASEGT. The CDR3 sequence is 16 residues long. V shed 0 bases and J 4 bases; nucleotides not matched to a gene: 7. The DNA of the CDR3 is TGTGCCAGCAGTGAAGCGGCGGACAGGGTGGTAGAGACCCAGTACTTC. It is translated as CASSEAADRVVETQYF.

This clonotype was picked up a small number of times. V is TRBV3-1 and J is TRBJ2-1; TRBD2 matches 9 bases. The J segment lost 6 bases and the V segment lost 0 bases, leaving 3 bases of the junction unmatched. The CDR3 runs to 15 residues. Germline loops: CDR1 LGHDT, CDR2 YNNKEL (reference sequence). CDR3 sequence reads: CASSQEGSGSNEQFF. CDR3 coding DNA: TGTGCCAGCAGCCAAGAGGGTAGCGGGAGCAATGAGCAGTTCTTC.

The chain is built from TRBV27 and TRBJ1-4; D possibly corresponds to TRBD1 (5 bases). Deletions cut 6 bases from V and 8 bases from J, with 13 bases between. The CDR3 runs 13 residues. The germline V gene has CDR1 MNHEY and CDR2 SMNVEV (reference sequence). CDR3 in DNA: TGTGCCAGCAGAGGATTGGGGCTAGAAAAACTGTTTTTT. Amino acid sequence: CASRGLGLEKLFF.

V and J are TRBV10-3 and TRBJ1-2, with TRBD1 identical over 8 bases. Germline assignment: CDR1 ENHRY and CDR2 SYGVKD. V was pared by 2 bases and J by 2 bases, with 4 bases of the junction left unmatched. The CDR3 has 15 amino acids. This chain's CDR3 is CAISEDRGFNYGYTF. DNA of the CDR3: TGTGCCATCAGTGAGGACAGGGGATTCAACTATGGCTACACCTTC.

This clonotype was seen many times. J is TRBJ2-3 and V is TRBV19, with 7 positions matching TRBD2. Unmatched junction bases numbered 5, after V lost 3 bases and J lost 2 bases. The CDR3 totals 15 residues. Per the germline V gene, CDR1 is LNHDA and CDR2 is SQIVND (reference sequence). The CDR3 loop is CASSIWLADTDTQYF. The CDR3 bases are TGTGCCAGTAGTATTTGGCTAGCGGACACAGATACGCAGTATTTT.